Shown below are 10 T cell receptor beta chains from a single sample sequenced in a study of PD-1 blockade in classical Hodgkin lymphoma. Generated by immunoSEQ multiplex PCR, the TCRdb table keeps only in-frame clones and is missing some. The data contain under 20,000 clones, about 80% of them singletons. Time point reported: cycle 4 day 1 (C4D1), after 6 weeks of nivolumab. Every patient had relapsed following autologous stem cell transplantation, and cohorts differed in brentuximab vedotin exposure. The sample was peripheral blood mononuclear cells (PBMCs), taken before the fourth cycle of nivolumab. These receptors were collected from a human donor with classical Hodgkin lymphoma.

The genes are TRBV4-2 and TRBJ1-1; no clear D. Between the trimmed V and J ends, which lost 3 bases and 11 bases, there was a span of 19 bases. The CDR3 is 14 amino acids. Germline assignment: CDR1 LGHNA and CDR2 YNFKEQ. The CDR3, as DNA: TGTGCCAGCAGCCAGGAGGGCGAGTTCAGCAGGGCTTTCTTT. This sequence encodes CASSQEGEFSRAFF.

This clone showed up just a few times. One junction end disagrees with the germline gene, perhaps due to a read error. The V gene is TRBV19, the J gene TRBJ2-5; TRBD2 might be the D (5 bases). The CDR3 contains 16 residues. The germline V gene has CDR1 LNHDA and CDR2 SQIVND (reference sequence). The CDR3 region is CASSIVGPGVSGKRNF. For the CDR3, the DNA is TGTGCCAGTAGTATTGTAGGACCCGGCGTTTCGGGAAAGAGAAACTTC. Together with reference TRBV19 and TRBJ2-5, the CDR3 gives the full variable domain: DGGITQSPKYLFRKEGQNVTLSCEQNLNHDAMYWYRQDPGQGLRLIYYSQIVNDFQKGDIAEGYSVSREKKESFPLTVTSAQKNPTAFYLCASSIVGPGVSGKRNFGPGTRLLVL.

V gene TRBV11-3 combines with J gene TRBJ2-2; D not resolved. The V gene lost 3 bases and the J gene lost 1 base, with 9 bases spanning the gap. Germline assignment: CDR1 SGHNT and CDR2 YENEEA. CDR3 size: 15 residues. CDR3 sequence reads: CASSFLVVNTGELFF. CDR3 sequence (DNA): TGTGCCAGCAGCTTCCTAGTGGTGAACACCGGGGAGCTGTTTTTT.

The J gene is TRBJ2-3, the V gene TRBV27, with D possibly TRBD2 on 6 matching bases. CDR3 length: 13 residues. V was cut by 4 bases and J by 3 bases, with 8 bases left in between. Germline V gives CDR1 MNHEY, CDR2 SMNVEV (reference sequence). This CDR3 is CASSSRETDTQYF. CDR3 DNA: TGTGCCAGCAGTTCCCGGGAGACAGATACGCAGTATTTT.

The V call is TRBV19, the J call TRBJ1-2; D is possibly TRBD1 (6 bases). Trimming cost V 3 bases and J 3 bases, with 11 bases left between them. The CDR3 extends over 14 amino acids. Germline loops: CDR1 LNHDA, CDR2 SQIVND (reference sequence). The CDR3 sequence is CASSIPQGYYGYTF. CDR3 nucleotide sequence: TGTGCCAGTAGTATCCCTCAGGGGTACTATGGCTACACCTTC. Variable domain in full (rest from reference TRBV19 and TRBJ1-2): DGGITQSPKYLFRKEGQNVTLSCEQNLNHDAMYWYRQDPGQGLRLIYYSQIVNDFQKGDIAEGYSVSREKKESFPLTVTSAQKNPTAFYLCASSIPQGYYGYTFGSGTRLTVV.

The gene calls are TRBV27 and TRBJ2-4, with D hard to call. CDR3 length equals 13 residues. The germline V and J ends were trimmed by 5 bases and 3 bases, with 8 bases remaining between them. Per the germline V gene, CDR1 is MNHEY and CDR2 is SMNVEV (reference sequence). The CDR3 sequence: CASSIRDKNIQYF. The CDR3 DNA reads as TGTGCCAGCAGTATAAGGGACAAAAACATTCAGTACTTC.

The chain is built from TRBV5-5 and TRBJ1-2, with 7 bases matching TRBD1. J gave up 2 bases and V 4 bases, and 8 bases lay outside the gene matches. Germline V gene data show CDR1 as SGHKS and CDR2 as YYEKEE (reference sequence). The CDR3 contains 15 residues. The DNA of the CDR3 is TGTGCCAGCAGCCGACTAACAGGGGTGAACTATGGCTACACCTTC. This translates into CASSRLTGVNYGYTF.

The CDR3 region is CASSFSPGQGREKLFF. CDR3 DNA: TGTGCCAGCAGCTTCTCCCCAGGACAGGGACGGGAAAAACTGTTTTTT. The chain links TRBV7-9 to TRBJ1-4; TRBD1 agrees at 8 bases. CDR1 is SEHNR and CDR2 is FQNEAQ in the germline V gene (reference sequence). The CDR3 covers 16 residues. Germline trimming cut 3 bases from V and 8 bases from J; bases unmatched to any gene: 11.

The V call is TRBV19, the J call TRBJ2-5; no definite D call. In germline, CDR1 is LNHDA, CDR2 SQIVND (reference sequence). This CDR3 is built from 12 residues. Trimming removed 7 bases at V and 9 bases at J, with 15 bases between. CDR3 DNA sequence: TGTGCCAGTATGGAGCAGAGAGGAGCCCAGTACTTC. Amino acid sequence: CASMEQRGAQYF.

This sequence joins TRBV30 and TRBJ1-2, with D perhaps TRBD1 (5 bases). CDR1 and CDR2 from the germline V gene are GTSNPN and SVGIG (reference sequence). This CDR3 is 14 amino acids long. The V end lost 1 base, the J end lost 4 bases, and 13 bases lay between the germline ends. The CDR3 DNA reads TGTGCCTGGAGTGCCCAGAGGGGCGTCTATGGCTACACCTTC. Translating it yields CAWSAQRGVYGYTF.